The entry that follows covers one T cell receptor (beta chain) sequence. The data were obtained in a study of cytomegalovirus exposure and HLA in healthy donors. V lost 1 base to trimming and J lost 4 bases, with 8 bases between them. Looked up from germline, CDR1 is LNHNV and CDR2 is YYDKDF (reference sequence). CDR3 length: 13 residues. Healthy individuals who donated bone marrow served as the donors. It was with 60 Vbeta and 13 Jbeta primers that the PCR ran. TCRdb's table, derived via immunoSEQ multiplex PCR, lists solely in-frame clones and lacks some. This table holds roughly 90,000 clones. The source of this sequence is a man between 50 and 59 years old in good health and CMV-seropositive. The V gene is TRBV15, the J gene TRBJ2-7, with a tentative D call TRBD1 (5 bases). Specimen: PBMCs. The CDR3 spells CATSRAQGYEQYF. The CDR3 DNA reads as TGTGCCACCAGCAGAGCCCAGGGTTACGAGCAGTACTTC.